The clone carrying this T cell receptor (beta chain) occurred a few times. This sample is drawn from a study of blood T cell repertoires in COVID-19. The CDR3 has 13 amino acids. Looked up from germline, CDR1 is GTSNPN and CDR2 is SVGIG (reference sequence). Losses at the gene ends were 3 bases for V and 7 bases for J; bases not matched to a gene: 5. Sequenced by immunoSEQ multiplex PCR; TCRdb stores in-frame clones only, minus some. The table includes about 97,000 clones, 85% detected once. The chain recombines TRBV30 with TRBJ2-4; 8 nucleotides match TRBD1. The origin of this receptor is a woman between 65 and 79 years old with active or convalescent COVID-19. Material for sequencing was peripheral blood. CDR3: CAWSSSGGNIQYF. CDR3 bases: TGTGCCTGGAGCTCGTCAGGGGGCAACATTCAGTACTTC.